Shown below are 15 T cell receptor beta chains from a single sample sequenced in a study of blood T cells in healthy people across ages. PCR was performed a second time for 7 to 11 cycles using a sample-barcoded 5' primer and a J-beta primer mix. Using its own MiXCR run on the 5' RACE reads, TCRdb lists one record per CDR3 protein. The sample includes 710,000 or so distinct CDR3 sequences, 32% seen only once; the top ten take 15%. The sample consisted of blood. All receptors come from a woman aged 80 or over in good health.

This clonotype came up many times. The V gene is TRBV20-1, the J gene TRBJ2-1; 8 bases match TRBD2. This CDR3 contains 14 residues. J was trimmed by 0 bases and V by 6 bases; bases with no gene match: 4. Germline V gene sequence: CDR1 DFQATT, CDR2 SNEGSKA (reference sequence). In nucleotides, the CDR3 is TGCAGTGCCGTACGGGGGGGCTCCTACAATGAGCAGTTCTTC. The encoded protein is CSAVRGGSYNEQFF.

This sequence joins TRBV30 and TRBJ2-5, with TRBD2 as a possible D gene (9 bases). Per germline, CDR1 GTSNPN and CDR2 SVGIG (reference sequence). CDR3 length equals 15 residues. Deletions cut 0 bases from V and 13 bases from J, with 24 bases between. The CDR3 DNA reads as TGTGCCTGGAGTGTTTCGGCAGGGGGCGGGACTAGCCTGTACTTC. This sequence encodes CAWSVSAGGGTSLYF. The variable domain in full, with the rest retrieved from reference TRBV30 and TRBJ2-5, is SQTIHQWPATLVQPVGSPLSLECTVEGTSNPNLYWYRQAAGRGLQLLFYSVGIGQISSEVPQNLSASRPQDRQFILSSKKLLLSDSGFYLCAWSVSAGGGTSLYFGPGTRLLVL.

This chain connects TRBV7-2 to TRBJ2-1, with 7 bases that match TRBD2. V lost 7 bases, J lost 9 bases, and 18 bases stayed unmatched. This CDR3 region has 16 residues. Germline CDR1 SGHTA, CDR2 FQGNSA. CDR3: CASTLTSSSLPGEQFF. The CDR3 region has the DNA TGTGCCAGCACTCTGACTAGCTCATCCCTTCCGGGTGAGCAGTTCTTC.

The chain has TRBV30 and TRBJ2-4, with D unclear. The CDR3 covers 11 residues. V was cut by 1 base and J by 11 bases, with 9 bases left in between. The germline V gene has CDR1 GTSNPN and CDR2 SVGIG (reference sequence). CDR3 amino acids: CAWSDRNVQYF. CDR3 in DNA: TGTGCCTGGAGTGATCGCAACGTTCAGTACTTC.

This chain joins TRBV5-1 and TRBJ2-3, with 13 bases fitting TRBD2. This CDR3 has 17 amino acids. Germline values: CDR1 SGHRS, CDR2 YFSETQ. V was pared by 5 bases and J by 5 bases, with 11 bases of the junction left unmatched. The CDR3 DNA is TGCGCCAGCAGGGACGGACTAGCGGGAGTTTATATAGATACGCAGTATTTT. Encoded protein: CASRDGLAGVYIDTQYF.

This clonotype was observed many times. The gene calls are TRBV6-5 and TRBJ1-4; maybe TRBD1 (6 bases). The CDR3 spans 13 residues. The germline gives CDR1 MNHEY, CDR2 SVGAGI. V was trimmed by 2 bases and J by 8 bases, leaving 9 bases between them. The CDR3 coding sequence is TGTGCCAGCAGTTACCGGGGGGGCGAAAAACTGTTTTTT. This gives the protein CASSYRGGEKLFF.

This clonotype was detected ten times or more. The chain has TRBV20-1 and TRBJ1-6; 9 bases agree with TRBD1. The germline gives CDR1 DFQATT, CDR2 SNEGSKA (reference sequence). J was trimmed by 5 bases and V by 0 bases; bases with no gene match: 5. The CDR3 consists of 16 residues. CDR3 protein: CSARDHRTGDNSPLHF. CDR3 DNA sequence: TGCAGTGCTAGAGACCACCGGACAGGGGATAATTCACCCCTCCACTTT.

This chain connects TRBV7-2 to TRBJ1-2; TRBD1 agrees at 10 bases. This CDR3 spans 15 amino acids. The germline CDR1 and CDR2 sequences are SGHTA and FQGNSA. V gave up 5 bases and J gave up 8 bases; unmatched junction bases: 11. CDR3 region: CASSLMTGGREGYTF. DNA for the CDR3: TGTGCCAGCAGCCTAATGACAGGGGGCCGGGAAGGCTACACCTTC.

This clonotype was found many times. The CDR3 loop reads CASSAGLAGGYEQYF. CDR3 bases: TGTGCCAGCAGTGCCGGACTAGCGGGCGGTTACGAGCAGTACTTC. V usage is TRBV6-1 and J usage is TRBJ2-7; 11 positions match TRBD2. CDR3 length equals 15 residues. Germline values: CDR1 MNHNS, CDR2 SASEGT. V was clipped by 4 bases and J by 4 bases; unmatched bases: 6.

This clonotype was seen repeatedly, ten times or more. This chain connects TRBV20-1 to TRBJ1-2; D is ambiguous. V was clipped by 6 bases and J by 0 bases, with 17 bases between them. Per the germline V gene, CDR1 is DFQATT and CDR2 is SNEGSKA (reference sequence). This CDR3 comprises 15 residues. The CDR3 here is CSAISPASSNYGYTF. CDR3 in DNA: TGCAGTGCCATCTCTCCAGCAAGCTCTAACTATGGCTACACCTTC.

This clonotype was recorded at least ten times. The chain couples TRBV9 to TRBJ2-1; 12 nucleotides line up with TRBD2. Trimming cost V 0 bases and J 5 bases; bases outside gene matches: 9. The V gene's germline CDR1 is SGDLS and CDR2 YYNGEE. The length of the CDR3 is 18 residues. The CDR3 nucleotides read TGTGCCAGCAGCGTAGCTGGTGCTAGCGGGGGGGTGAACAATGAGCAGTTCTTC. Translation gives CASSVAGASGGVNNEQFF.

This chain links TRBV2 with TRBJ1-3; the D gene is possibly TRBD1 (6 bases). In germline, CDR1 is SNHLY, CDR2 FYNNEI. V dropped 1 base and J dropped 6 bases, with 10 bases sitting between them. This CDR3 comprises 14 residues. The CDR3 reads CASSEGRGANTIYF. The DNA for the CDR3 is TGTGCCAGCAGTGAAGGACGGGGGGCAAACACCATATATTTT.

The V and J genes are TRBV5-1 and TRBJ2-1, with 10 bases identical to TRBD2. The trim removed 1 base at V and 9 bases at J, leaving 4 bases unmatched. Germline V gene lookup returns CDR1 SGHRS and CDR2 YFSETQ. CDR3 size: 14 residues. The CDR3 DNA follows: TGCGCCAGCAGCTTGACTAGCGGGACGAGTGAGCAGTTCTTC. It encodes CASSLTSGTSEQFF.

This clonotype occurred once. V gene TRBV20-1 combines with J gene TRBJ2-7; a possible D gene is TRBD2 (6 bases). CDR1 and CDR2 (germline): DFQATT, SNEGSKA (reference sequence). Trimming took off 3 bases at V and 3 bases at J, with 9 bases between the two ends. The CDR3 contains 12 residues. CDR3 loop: CSASSSVYEQYF. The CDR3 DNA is TGCAGTGCTAGTTCTAGCGTCTACGAGCAGTACTTC.

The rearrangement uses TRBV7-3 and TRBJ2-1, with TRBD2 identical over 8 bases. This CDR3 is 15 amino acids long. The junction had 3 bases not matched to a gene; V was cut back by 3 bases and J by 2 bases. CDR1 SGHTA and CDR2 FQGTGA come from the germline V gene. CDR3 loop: CASSFGGAAYNEQFF. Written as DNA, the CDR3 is TGTGCCAGCAGCTTCGGGGGGGCTGCCTACAATGAGCAGTTCTTC.